The 21 T cell receptor beta chains presented below share a single source sample, sequenced in a study of breast tumors, draining lymph nodes, adjacent tissues (dated by TCRdb to between 2015 and 2016). The method was multiplex PCR. The run used an Illumina HiSeq 2000. In TCRdb, the public reads were trimmed at Q25 with fastp and aligned with MiXCR, with productive beta chains retained. Every distinct CDR3 protein forms one entry, paired with its most common genes and DNA. In all, the sample holds nearly 200,000 distinct CDR3 sequences, and about 32% of those were seen once. The ten biggest clones cover over 4% of the sample. The lymph node samples were taken from the axillary draining lymph nodes of breast cancer patients. Sequenced material: axillary lymph node tissue. The origin of the receptors is a female donor with breast cancer. Some clones in this sample may be carry-over from other donors' samples.

This clonotype was found a few times. A clone one base away is much larger, so this may be a read error. The chain links TRBV20-1 to TRBJ2-7, with D perhaps matching TRBD2 (5 bases). The V gene's germline CDR1 is DFQATT and CDR2 SNEGSKA (reference sequence). Trimming took 2 bases from V and 2 from J, leaving 19 bases between them. The CDR3 extends over 16 amino acids. The CDR3 loop reads CSARPHRADATYEQYF. In DNA form, the CDR3 reads TGCAGTGCTAGACCCCATAGAGCGGACGCAACCTACGAGCAGTACTTC.

This clonotype was detected many times. This chain uses TRBV28 with TRBJ1-2; D remains ambiguous. Germline CDR1 is MDHEN and CDR2 is SYDVKM. The CDR3 is made up of 13 amino acids. Trimming left V 3 bases short and J 0 bases short, with 5 bases between. CDR3 in DNA: TGTGCCAGCAGTTTGGAACCTAACTATGGCTACACCTTC. The encoded protein is CASSLEPNYGYTF.

This clonotype was detected many times. The chain carries TRBV7-9 and TRBJ2-7; a possible D gene is TRBD2 (7 bases). V lost 5 bases, J lost 6 bases, and 14 bases lay in between. Germline V gives CDR1 SEHNR, CDR2 FQNEAQ (reference sequence). The CDR3 length is 13 residues. CDR3 in DNA: TGTGCCAGCAGCCACGGCGGGGGCAGCGAGCAGTACTTC. It translates to CASSHGGGSEQYF. Complete variable domain (other parts from reference TRBV7-9 and TRBJ2-7): DTGVSQNPRHKITKRGQNVTFRCDPISEHNRLYWYRQTLGQGPEFLTYFQNEAQLEKSRLLSDRFSAERPKGSFSTLEIQRTEQGDSAMYLCASSHGGGSEQYFGPGTRLTVT.

Details on this clonotype: This could be a read error, since a much larger clone is one nucleotide away. The chain links TRBV5-1 to TRBJ2-1; 9 bases agree with TRBD2. Germline V gene data show CDR1 as SGHRS and CDR2 as YFSETQ. The J segment lost 12 bases and the V segment lost 4 bases, leaving 17 bases of the junction unmatched. This CDR3 comprises 16 residues. The CDR3 region has the DNA TGCGCCAGCAGCCCCCGCGGGAGCGGGGGGTTTGATGGGCAGTTCTTC. Translated: CASSPRGSGGFDGQFF.

This clonotype was counted ten times or more. The V call is TRBV20-1, the J call TRBJ1-3; 8 bases match TRBD1. Germline V gives CDR1 DFQATT, CDR2 SNEGSKA (reference sequence). The junction had 11 bases not matched to a gene; V was cut back by 5 bases and J by 8 bases. The CDR3 is 14 residues long. CDR3 loop: CSAPDRVGVDTIYF. The CDR3 coding sequence is TGCAGTGCTCCGGACAGGGTCGGGGTAGACACCATATATTTT.

The V call is TRBV28, the J call TRBJ2-7; D tentatively reads TRBD1 or TRBD2 (7 bases each). The germline V gene encodes CDR1 MDHEN and CDR2 SYDVKM. This CDR3 contains 17 residues. With 2 bases removed from V and 3 bases from J, the gap between germline ends came to 20 bases. The CDR3 DNA reads as TGTGCCAGCAGTTTAAGTCGCCTGGCAGGGGGGGACTACGAGCAGTACTTC. Translating it yields CASSLSRLAGGDYEQYF.

This clonotype has a count of ten or more. The chain has TRBV5-1 and TRBJ2-3, with TRBD1 identical over 8 bases. In germline, CDR1 is SGHRS, CDR2 YFSETQ. V shed 0 bases and J 5 bases; nucleotides not matched to a gene: 5. There are 15 residues in the CDR3. Here the CDR3 reads CASSLGQGHIDTQYF. CDR3 DNA sequence: TGCGCCAGCAGCTTGGGACAGGGGCACATAGATACGCAGTATTTT.

This clonotype was seen at least ten times. V usage is TRBV9 and J usage is TRBJ2-2; tentative D call: TRBD2 (6 bases). Trimming pared 3 bases from V and 1 base from J, leaving 22 bases between. The germline gives CDR1 SGDLS, CDR2 YYNGEE. The CDR3 runs 19 residues. CDR3 DNA sequence: TGTGCCAGCAGCGCCGGCCAAGGAGGGGTGGGGGTGAACACCGGGGAGCTGTTTTTT. Its protein product is CASSAGQGGVGVNTGELFF.

This clonotype showed up many times. The V gene is TRBV19, the J gene TRBJ1-3; TRBD1 matches at 11 bases. This CDR3 region has 16 residues. Per the germline V gene, CDR1 is LNHDA and CDR2 is SQIVND (reference sequence). The junction had 5 bases not matched to a gene; V was cut back by 5 bases and J by 2 bases. The CDR3 protein is CASSPDRGLAGNTIYF. CDR3 in DNA: TGTGCCAGTAGTCCGGACAGGGGGCTTGCTGGAAACACCATATATTTT.

This clonotype was recorded many times. This chain uses TRBV12-3 or TRBV12-4 with TRBJ2-1; tentatively, D is TRBD1 (5 bases). V was trimmed by 3 bases and J by 9 bases, leaving 12 bases between them. CDR3 length: 13 residues. The CDR3 DNA sequence: TGTGCCAGCAGTTTCGTCAGGGCGACTGAGCAGTTCTTC. This codes for CASSFVRATEQFF.

This clonotype came up many times. The J gene is TRBJ1-2, the V gene TRBV2, with 7 bases fitting TRBD1. The CDR3 length is 14 residues. The J segment lost 8 bases and the V segment lost 6 bases, leaving 12 bases of the junction unmatched. The germline CDR1 and CDR2 sequences are SNHLY and FYNNEI. Here the CDR3 reads CASRNRGGVGGYTF. CDR3 DNA sequence: TGTGCCAGCAGAAACAGGGGCGGTGTAGGAGGCTACACCTTC. The full variable domain, rest sourced from reference TRBV2 and TRBJ1-2, is EPEVTQTPSHQVTQMGQEVILRCVPISNHLYFYWYRQILGQKVEFLVSFYNNEISEKSEIFDDQFSVERPDGSNFTLKIRSTKLEDSAMYFCASRNRGGVGGYTFGSGTRLTVV.

This clonotype was found many times. The V gene is TRBV7-9, the J gene TRBJ1-2, with D unresolved. The CDR3 is made up of 12 amino acids. Trimming pared 5 bases from V and 4 bases from J, leaving 8 bases between. Germline values: CDR1 SEHNR, CDR2 FQNEAQ (reference sequence). The CDR3 is CASSPDPYGYTF. The CDR3 nucleotides are TGTGCCAGCAGCCCCGACCCCTATGGCTACACCTTC.

The J gene is TRBJ2-3, the V gene TRBV29-1, with 7 bases matching TRBD2. There are 14 residues in the CDR3. The V gene's germline CDR1 is SQVTM and CDR2 ANQGSEA. Unmatched junction bases numbered 9, after V lost 8 bases and J lost 1 base. The CDR3 sequence is CSSLRLAGTDTQYF. The CDR3 region has the DNA TGCAGCAGTTTACGTCTAGCGGGCACAGATACGCAGTATTTT.

This clonotype was observed many times. This sequence joins TRBV15 and TRBJ2-5; D is unclear. Trimming took off 0 bases at V and 5 bases at J, with 13 bases between the two ends. This CDR3 spans 15 amino acids. Germline loops: CDR1 LNHNV, CDR2 YYDKDF (reference sequence). This chain's CDR3 is CATSRDHQPGETQYF. In nucleotides, the CDR3 is TGTGCCACCAGCAGAGATCACCAGCCCGGGGAGACCCAGTACTTC.

This clonotype occurred many times. This sequence joins TRBV4-1 and TRBJ2-2; D might be TRBD1 (5 bases). Trimming stripped 1 base from V and 5 bases from J, with 11 bases between. Germline assignment: CDR1 MGHRA and CDR2 YSYEKL. CDR3 length: 15 residues. The DNA for the CDR3 is TGCGCCAGCAGCCAAGGATCAGGGCGGACCGGGGAGCTGTTTTTT. Amino acids: CASSQGSGRTGELFF.

This sequence joins TRBV14 and TRBJ2-7, with no clear D. The V gene lost 4 bases and the J gene lost 3 bases, with 16 bases spanning the gap. Germline V gene lookup returns CDR1 SGHDN and CDR2 FVKESK. This CDR3 contains 15 residues. The CDR3 reads CASSLGAPGLYEQYF. The CDR3 DNA is TGTGCCAGCAGCCTGGGCGCGCCGGGCCTCTACGAGCAGTACTTC. The full variable domain, in which reference TRBV14 and TRBJ2-7 provide the parts outside the CDR3, is EAGVTQFPSHSVIEKGQTVTLRCDPISGHDNLYWYRRVMGKEIKFLLHFVKESKQDESGMPNNRFLAERTGGTYSTLKVQPAELEDSGVYFCASSLGAPGLYEQYFGPGTRLTVT.

This clonotype has ten or more counts. CDR3 DNA: TGTGCCAGCAGTCCCTTGGCGGGGGGCGCGGGTGGCTACACCTTC. This encodes CASSPLAGGAGGYTF. J is TRBJ1-2 and V is TRBV28; possibly TRBD1 for D (6 bases). Germline V lookup: CDR1 MDHEN, CDR2 SYDVKM. The CDR3 spans 15 residues. V lost 5 bases and J 7 bases, leaving 20 bases between the germline ends.

This clonotype has just a few counts. This may come from a read error, since a much larger clone is one base off. The chain links TRBV20-1 to TRBJ2-7; D is perhaps TRBD1 or TRBD2 (6 bases each). The CDR3 is 13 residues long. Germline V gives CDR1 DFQATT, CDR2 SNEGSKA (reference sequence). The CDR3 coding sequence is TGCAGTGCTAGAGATACCGGGGGCTACGCGCAGTACTTC. Translated, it gives CSARDTGGYAQYF.

With regard to this clonotype: Just one base apart from a much larger clone, this may be a read error. The rearrangement links TRBV10-3 to TRBJ1-5; 8 bases align to TRBD1. CDR1 and CDR2 (germline): ENHRY, SYGVKD. This CDR3 is 17 amino acids long. The chain's CDR3 is CASSLEKWTGRSQPQHF. The CDR3 coding sequence is TGTGCCAGCAGTTTAGAAAAGTGGACAGGGCGATCTCAGCCCCAGCATTTT.

This clonotype was observed many times. V usage is TRBV30 and J usage is TRBJ2-7; D possibly corresponds to TRBD1 (7 bases). Germline V gene sequence: CDR1 GTSNPN, CDR2 SVGIG (reference sequence). The CDR3 spans 13 residues. Deletions cut 5 bases from V and 1 base from J, with 12 bases between. The CDR3 protein is CAWGQGGSYEQYF. CDR3 bases: TGTGCCTGGGGCCAGGGGGGATCCTACGAGCAGTACTTC.

The chain carries TRBV10-3 and TRBJ2-5, with D possibly being TRBD2 (5 bases). V was cut by 2 bases and J by 8 bases, with 12 bases left in between. Germline V gene sequence: CDR1 ENHRY, CDR2 SYGVKD. The CDR3 length is 13 residues. CDR3 coding DNA: TGTGCCATCAGTGAGGGGAAGGGAGACACCCAGTACTTC. Its protein product is CAISEGKGDTQYF.